The 22 T cell receptor beta chains below come from one sample, sequenced in a study of beta chain features in type 1 diabetes. Study-level points and caveats: Shortening of TCRB CDR3s, moderate but significant, appeared in all four CD4+ subsets of Type 1 diabetes patients.

Since all of the isolated RNA was reverse transcribed, expressed TCRB transcripts were what got sequenced. TCRdb's copy holds only in-frame clones and misses some; the assay was immunoSEQ multiplex PCR. The table shows about 120,000 clones, with 15% to 20% occurring only once. The antigens of these receptors remain unknown. The sample comprised central memory CD4+ T cells from blood. These receptors were taken from a young man with type 1 diabetes.

The rearrangement links TRBV11-2 to TRBJ2-1; 8 bases map to TRBD1. The CDR3 runs to 15 residues. CDR1 and CDR2 from the germline V gene are SGHAT and FQNNGV. V trimming: 6 bases; J trimming: 0 bases; junction bases outside the gene matches: 4. For the CDR3, the DNA is TGTGCCAGCAGTCCAGGGGGCGCCTCCTACAATGAGCAGTTCTTC. Protein sequence: CASSPGGASYNEQFF.

Worth noting for this clone: This sample also contains other DNA sequences that code for the same CDR3. The J gene is TRBJ1-2, the V gene TRBV30; maybe TRBD1 (5 bases). Deletions cut 0 bases from V and 6 bases from J, with 8 bases between. Germline-derived CDR1 and CDR2 are GTSNPN and SVGIG (reference sequence). The CDR3 sequence is 12 residues long. The CDR3 spells CAWSVGEDGYTF. The CDR3 nucleotides are TGTGCCTGGAGTGTGGGGGAAGATGGCTACACCTTC.

V usage is TRBV6-5 and J usage is TRBJ1-2; D might be TRBD1 (6 bases). Trimming removed 8 bases from V and 1 base from J, with 11 bases in between. Germline V gene lookup returns CDR1 MNHEY and CDR2 SVGAGI. This CDR3 is 13 amino acids long. The CDR3 sequence: CASCSRGNYGYTF. DNA for the CDR3: TGTGCCAGCTGTTCCAGGGGTAACTATGGCTACACCTTC.

This clone has only a few counts. This chain's CDR3 is CASSFRTAGTSVAEQFF. Here the CDR3 DNA reads TGTGCCAGCAGCTTCCGAACTGCCGGGACATCCGTCGCTGAGCAGTTCTTC. The rearrangement links TRBV7-8 to TRBJ2-1; the D gene is possibly TRBD1 (6 bases). The CDR3 is 17 residues long. The V end was cut by 3 bases, the J end by 9 bases, with 24 bases between. Germline loops: CDR1 SGHVS, CDR2 FQNEAQ.

The rearrangement links TRBV7-2 to TRBJ2-5; 8 positions agree with TRBD2. Germline V gene lookup returns CDR1 SGHTA and CDR2 FQGNSA. Losses at the gene ends were 1 base for V and 1 base for J; bases not matched to a gene: 5. This CDR3 region has 16 residues. The CDR3 sequence is CASSLVGGGTQETQYF. CDR3 DNA: TGTGCCAGCAGCTTAGTTGGCGGGGGGACCCAAGAGACCCAGTACTTC.

The chain uses TRBV19 and TRBJ1-2; the match to TRBD1 covers 8 bases. V was clipped by 3 bases and J by 5 bases; unmatched bases: 11. Per the germline V gene, CDR1 is LNHDA and CDR2 is SQIVND (reference sequence). The CDR3 totals 16 residues. This CDR3 is CASSMTPGGQGYGYTF. The CDR3 coding sequence is TGTGCCAGTAGTATGACCCCCGGAGGACAGGGATATGGCTACACCTTC.

In the case of this clone: It may be a read error: a sequence one base away is much more abundant. This chain connects TRBV29-1 to TRBJ2-5; 13 bases line up with TRBD2. After removal of 8 bases from V and 2 bases from J, the junction contained 5 bases not matched to a gene. This CDR3 has 14 amino acids. Germline CDR1 reads SQVTM; CDR2 reads ANQGSEA. The CDR3 sequence is CSTAGLAGQETQYF. For the CDR3, the DNA is TGCAGCACCGCGGGACTAGCGGGGCAAGAGACCCAGTACTTC.

This clone was seen many times. The chain has TRBV9 and TRBJ1-2; TRBD1 matches at 7 bases. CDR3 length: 12 residues. Trimming at V came to 3 bases and at J to 6 bases, leaving 2 bases not matched to a gene. In germline, CDR1 is SGDLS, CDR2 YYNGEE. This CDR3 is CASSAQGNGYTF. The CDR3 DNA reads TGTGCCAGCAGCGCACAGGGGAATGGCTACACCTTC. Full variable domain (missing parts from reference TRBV9 and TRBJ1-2): DSGVTQTPKHLITATGQRVTLRCSPRSGDLSVYWYQQSLDQGLQFLIQYYNGEERAKGNILERFSAQQFPDLHSELNLSSLELGDSALYFCASSAQGNGYTFGSGTRLTVV.

This clone was observed a handful of times. The chain joins TRBV7-2 to TRBJ2-2; either TRBD1 or TRBD2 may supply D (5 bases each). The CDR3 is made up of 13 amino acids. The V end was cut by 5 bases, the J end by 8 bases, with 12 bases between. Germline V CDR1 and CDR2: SGHTA, FQGNSA. The CDR3 sequence: CASSQGTMGELFF. The CDR3 coding sequence is TGTGCCAGCAGCCAAGGGACGATGGGGGAGCTGTTTTTT.

V gene TRBV5-1 combines with J gene TRBJ2-7; unclear D gene. Germline CDR1 and CDR2: SGHRS and YFSETQ. The CDR3 consists of 14 residues. V lost 0 bases and J 3 bases, leaving 10 bases between the germline ends. The CDR3 loop is CASSLEGRYYEQYF. CDR3 coding DNA: TGCGCCAGCAGCTTGGAGGGCCGCTACTACGAGCAGTACTTC.

This clone was counted between two and nine times. V gene TRBV10-3 combines with J gene TRBJ2-5; D might be TRBD1 or TRBD2, each matching 5 bases. This CDR3 region has 13 residues. V gave up 5 bases and J gave up 3 bases, with 10 bases separating them. From germline, CDR1 is ENHRY and CDR2 SYGVKD. CDR3 amino acids: CAISPLGEETQYF. Written as DNA, the CDR3 is TGTGCCATCAGTCCACTAGGGGAAGAGACCCAGTACTTC.

The chain employs TRBV10-3 and TRBJ2-1; D is perhaps TRBD1 (6 bases). From germline, CDR1 is ENHRY and CDR2 SYGVKD. Trimming took 6 bases from V and 10 from J, leaving 13 bases between them. This CDR3 has 12 residues. CDR3 region: CAISARDTEQFF. In DNA form, the CDR3 reads TGTGCCATCAGCGCTAGGGACACCGAGCAGTTCTTC.

The rearrangement joins TRBV7-2 to TRBJ1-1, with 9 positions matching TRBD1. The germline CDR1 and CDR2 sequences are SGHTA and FQGNSA. This CDR3 has 13 residues. V gave up 5 bases and J gave up 4 bases; unmatched junction bases: 2. The CDR3 here is CASSEQGATEAFF. The CDR3, as DNA: TGTGCCAGCAGCGAACAGGGGGCCACTGAAGCTTTCTTT.

This clone was found a few times. The chain employs TRBV5-6 and TRBJ1-3, with D unresolved. The germline CDR1 and CDR2 sequences are SGHDT and YYEEEE. V gave up 2 bases and J gave up 1 base, with 10 bases separating them. This CDR3 is 15 amino acids long. The CDR3 region has the DNA TGTGCCAGCAGCTTTTACCCGACTTCTGGAAACACCATATATTTT. It is translated as CASSFYPTSGNTIYF.

The rearrangement links TRBV29-1 to TRBJ2-1, with D hard to call. The V end lost 1 base, the J end lost 5 bases, and 9 bases lay between the germline ends. Looked up from germline, CDR1 is SQVTM and CDR2 is ANQGSEA. The CDR3 contains 13 residues. CDR3 sequence (DNA): TGCAGCGTTGAAGGGTCCCCTGACAATGAGCAGTTCTTC. Protein: CSVEGSPDNEQFF.

This clone was detected only a few times. Other DNA sequences in this specimen translate into the identical CDR3. V usage is TRBV2 and J usage is TRBJ2-4; possible D gene TRBD2, 7 bases. The CDR3 length is 15 residues. CDR1 is SNHLY, CDR2 FYNNEI, per germline. Trimming stripped 1 base from V and 8 bases from J, with 15 bases between. The CDR3 sequence: CASSEVGGEDDIQYF. Here the CDR3 DNA reads TGTGCCAGCAGTGAAGTAGGGGGGGAGGACGACATTCAGTACTTC.

This clone was found many times. The chain links TRBV7-2 to TRBJ2-1, with 9 positions matching TRBD1. Germline-derived CDR1 and CDR2 are SGHTA and FQGNSA. J gave up 3 bases and V 5 bases, and 5 bases lay outside the gene matches. The CDR3 is made up of 15 amino acids. CDR3 DNA sequence: TGTGCCAGCAGCGGACAGACAGGGGGCTACAATGAGCAGTTCTTC. It translates to CASSGQTGGYNEQFF.

This clone was observed a handful of times. The V call is TRBV29-1, the J call TRBJ2-5, with 8 nucleotides matching TRBD1. CDR1 and CDR2 from the germline V gene are SQVTM and ANQGSEA. The V and J ends lost 5 bases and 2 bases, in that order; junction bases with no gene match: 7. This CDR3 has 14 residues. The CDR3 loop is CSVIQGAAQETQYF. DNA for the CDR3: TGCAGCGTTATCCAGGGGGCTGCTCAAGAGACCCAGTACTTC.

This chain uses TRBV7-2 with TRBJ1-2; no clear D gene. In germline, CDR1 is SGHTA, CDR2 FQGNSA. The CDR3 has 13 residues. Deletions cut 5 bases from V and 8 bases from J, with 15 bases between. The CDR3 sequence is CASSPSIPSGYTF. CDR3 nucleotides: TGTGCCAGCAGCCCCTCGATCCCCTCGGGCTACACCTTC.

This rearrangement joins TRBV29-1 to TRBJ2-5, with D perhaps TRBD2 (6 bases). The CDR3 extends over 13 amino acids. CDR1 is SQVTM and CDR2 is ANQGSEA in the germline V gene. The V end lost 5 bases, the J end lost 1 base, and 11 bases lay between the germline ends. The CDR3 reads CSVSAGPQETQYF. The CDR3 nucleotides are TGCAGCGTTTCGGCGGGGCCCCAAGAGACCCAGTACTTC.

The sample holds a few counts of this clone. This chain connects TRBV19 to TRBJ2-7; 8 positions match TRBD1. This CDR3 comprises 14 residues. J gave up 6 bases and V 3 bases, and 7 bases lay outside the gene matches. CDR1 and CDR2 (germline): LNHDA, SQIVND (reference sequence). The CDR3 DNA reads TGTGCCAGTAGTATGGGCAGGGGGCAAGGCGAGCAGTACTTC. It specifies CASSMGRGQGEQYF.

J is TRBJ2-1 and V is TRBV7-9; TRBD1 agrees at 9 bases. Trimming took 11 bases from V and 1 from J; bases not matched to a gene: 18. Germline-derived CDR1 and CDR2 are SEHNR and FQNEAQ (reference sequence). This CDR3 region has 18 residues. The CDR3 coding sequence is TGTGCCGTCGGTCAGGGACAGGGTCCATTGGAGTCCTACAATGAGCAGTTCTTC. Translated, it gives CAVGQGQGPLESYNEQFF.